The 5 T cell receptor beta chains below all came from one sample that was sequenced in a study of blood T cell repertoires in COVID-19. Sequencing was performed with immunoSEQ multiplex PCR; in TCRdb, only in-frame clones are kept and a portion is missing. Of approximately 220,000 clones detected, 70% to 85% appear once; the ten largest clones hold under 1.5%. Input material: PBMCs or T cells enriched from blood (not recorded which). The receptor source for this set is a woman in her thirties or forties with acute COVID-19.

Points on this clone: Mismatch with germline at one junction end may stem from a read error. V usage is TRBV29-1 and J usage is TRBJ1-2; weak D call: TRBD1 (5 bases). This CDR3 region has 13 residues. Per germline, CDR1 SQVTM and CDR2 ANQGSEA. CDR3 amino acids: CSVEGPQGFGYTF. The CDR3, as DNA: TGCAGCGTAGAAGGTCCCCAGGGTTTTGGCTACACCTTC.

This clone was detected a few times. This rearrangement joins TRBV11-2 to TRBJ1-1, with D maybe TRBD1 (5 bases). The CDR3 extends over 17 amino acids. Germline V gene sequence: CDR1 SGHAT, CDR2 FQNNGV. Trimming removed 0 bases at V and 1 base at J, with 15 bases between. Written as DNA, the CDR3 is TGTGCCAGCAGCTTAGAAGGGTGGGGCGTTCAGAACACTGAAGCTTTCTTT. Its translation is CASSLEGWGVQNTEAFF.

The chain employs TRBV19 and TRBJ1-6; 11 nucleotides line up with TRBD1. This CDR3 spans 14 amino acids. After removal of 5 bases from V and 15 bases from J, the junction contained 9 bases not matched to a gene. Germline CDR1 and CDR2: LNHDA and SQIVND (reference sequence). DNA of the CDR3: TGTGCCAGTAGTTTCGGACAGGGGGCCGCTCGCCTCCACTTT. Translating gives CASSFGQGAARLHF.

As for this clone: This same CDR3 is encoded by further DNA sequences in the sample. The rearrangement uses TRBV19 and TRBJ1-5; 9 bases align to TRBD1. The CDR3 totals 15 residues. V lost 1 base and J lost 2; bases outside the gene matches: 0. Germline V gives CDR1 LNHDA, CDR2 SQIVND (reference sequence). CDR3 residues: CASSIGQGGNQPQHF. CDR3 DNA: TGTGCCAGTAGTATAGGACAGGGGGGCAATCAGCCCCAGCATTTT. Full variable domain (remainder filled in from reference TRBV19 and TRBJ1-5): DGGITQSPKYLFRKEGQNVTLSCEQNLNHDAMYWYRQDPGQGLRLIYYSQIVNDFQKGDIAEGYSVSREKKESFPLTVTSAQKNPTAFYLCASSIGQGGNQPQHFGDGTRLSIL.

The chain couples TRBV6-2 or TRBV6-3 to TRBJ2-6; D possibly corresponds to TRBD2 (5 bases). Germline values: CDR1 MNHEY, CDR2 SVGEGT. The CDR3 extends over 18 amino acids. V lost 6 bases, J lost 1 base, and 19 bases lay in between. Here the CDR3 reads CASSPAGGLGSGANVLTF. The CDR3 DNA sequence: TGTGCCAGCAGCCCCGCCGGTGGACTCGGGTCTGGGGCCAACGTCCTGACTTTC.